The entry below describes one T cell receptor beta chain. This specimen belongs to a study of PD-1 blockade in classical Hodgkin lymphoma. The CDR3 spans 11 residues. Germline V gene sequence: CDR1 ENHRY, CDR2 SYGVKD. The V end lost 3 bases, the J end lost 2 bases, and 0 bases lay between the germline ends. Every patient was affected by relapse after autologous stem cell transplantation, while exposure to brentuximab vedotin was not uniform. Data came from immunoSEQ multiplex PCR; TCRdb stores just in-frame clones and leaves some out. Here the sample spans 5,500 to 8,000 clones, 84% being singletons. The clonotype originates from a human donor with classical Hodgkin lymphoma. The chain joins TRBV10-3 to TRBJ2-3, with D unclear. The specimen comprised peripheral blood mononuclear cells (PBMCs), sampled at baseline. The CDR3 DNA is TGTGCCATCAGTGACACAGATACGCAGTATTTT. Its translation is CAISDTDTQYF.